Below are 2 T cell receptor beta chains sequenced from a single sample in a study of response to subunit inactivated influenza vaccine. TCRdb re-analysed the RT-PCR reads in MiXCR, keeping a single row per CDR3 protein. The sample consists of about 160,000 distinct CDR3 sequences, about a tenth of them appearing once. Sequenced here: non-naive T cells sorted from PBMCs, sampled about 40 days after vaccination. Every receptor here comes from a man in his fifties or sixties who received an inactivated influenza vaccine.

J is TRBJ2-7 and V is TRBV24-1, with D possibly being TRBD1 or TRBD2 (5 bases each). CDR1 and CDR2 (germline): KGHDR, SFDVKD. The length of the CDR3 is 12 residues. V lost 6 bases to trimming and J lost 3 bases, with 8 bases between them. CDR3 residues: CATSKGSYEQYF. In DNA form, the CDR3 reads TGTGCCACCAGTAAGGGGAGCTACGAGCAGTACTTC.

The chain combines TRBV4-1 with TRBJ2-2; D ambiguous. Per the germline V gene, CDR1 is MGHRA and CDR2 is YSYEKL. Trimming shortened V by 0 bases and J by 5 bases, and 13 bases separated the two germline ends. The CDR3 runs 16 residues. The DNA of the CDR3 is TGCGCCAGCAGCCAAGAATTAAGGGTAGGAACCGGGGAGCTGTTTTTT. Translated, it gives CASSQELRVGTGELFF.